These 28 T cell receptor beta chains were all obtained from the same sample, sequenced in a study of Ad26.COV2.S vaccination and SARS-CoV-2 variants. Data came from immunoSEQ multiplex PCR; TCRdb stores just in-frame clones and leaves some out. The profile shows around 140,000 clones, about nine tenths of them singletons. The specimen comprised peripheral blood, sampled after recovery from COVID-19. The source of these receptors is a human donor who had recovered from COVID-19.

The chain carries TRBV27 and TRBJ1-2; TRBD1 might be the D (6 bases). The CDR3 runs 15 residues. Deletions cut 0 bases from V and 6 bases from J, with 14 bases between. CDR1 is MNHEY, CDR2 SMNVEV, per germline (reference sequence). The CDR3 sequence is CASSLSGGALHGYTF. The CDR3 nucleotides are TGTGCCAGCAGTTTATCGGGGGGGGCGCTCCATGGCTACACCTTC.

The chain employs TRBV6-1 and TRBJ2-7; D unresolved. This CDR3 is built from 12 residues. The germline V gene encodes CDR1 MNHNS and CDR2 SASEGT. Deletions cut 3 bases from V and 3 bases from J, with 6 bases between. The CDR3 loop is CASSELLYEQYF. The CDR3 bases are TGTGCCAGCAGTGAGCTTCTCTACGAGCAGTACTTC.

The CDR3 sequence: CASSLVGGASYTF. The CDR3 DNA reads as TGTGCCAGCAGCTTGGTGGGGGGCGCGAGCTACACCTTC. The chain recombines TRBV5-5 with TRBJ1-2; weak D call: TRBD1 (6 bases). There are 13 residues in the CDR3. The V end was cut by 0 bases, the J end by 9 bases, with 12 bases between. Germline V gene sequence: CDR1 SGHKS, CDR2 YYEKEE (reference sequence).

V and J are TRBV6-6 and TRBJ1-3, with D uncertain. Per germline, CDR1 MNHNY and CDR2 SVGAGI (reference sequence). Trimming pared 4 bases from V and 0 bases from J, leaving 7 bases between. The CDR3 has 14 residues. The CDR3 sequence is CASSLTSSGNTIYF. The CDR3 DNA follows: TGTGCCAGCAGTTTGACCAGCTCTGGAAACACCATATATTTT.

The rearrangement uses TRBV11-2 and TRBJ2-5, with TRBD2 identical over 12 bases. V gave up 5 bases and J gave up 0 bases; unmatched junction bases: 1. This CDR3 has 15 residues. The germline V gene has CDR1 SGHAT and CDR2 FQNNGV. Here the CDR3 DNA reads TGTGCCAGCAGCCGGACTAGCGGGGACCAAGAGACCCAGTACTTC. Amino acids: CASSRTSGDQETQYF. Full variable domain (missing parts from reference TRBV11-2 and TRBJ2-5): EAGVAQSPRYKIIEKRQSVAFWCNPISGHATLYWYQQILGQGPKLLIQFQNNGVVDDSQLPKDRFSAERLKGVDSTLKIQPAKLEDSAVYLCASSRTSGDQETQYFGPGTRLLVL.

This clone appeared a single time. This chain links TRBV6-5 with TRBJ2-1; 11 bases agree with TRBD2. This CDR3 has 15 residues. The germline V gene encodes CDR1 MNHEY and CDR2 SVGAGI. After removal of 5 bases from V and 5 bases from J, the junction contained 5 bases not matched to a gene. The CDR3 DNA reads as TGTGCCAGCAGTACCGGGACTAGCGGAAACAATGAGCAGTTCTTC. Amino acids: CASSTGTSGNNEQFF.

This chain links TRBV11-2 with TRBJ1-1, with no clear D. Per germline, CDR1 SGHAT and CDR2 FQNNGV. The length of the CDR3 is 13 residues. Deletions cut 5 bases from V and 1 base from J, with 8 bases between. CDR3 sequence (DNA): TGTGCCAGCAGCACCACGAGGAACACTGAAGCTTTCTTT. Translated, it gives CASSTTRNTEAFF.

The chain recombines TRBV19 with TRBJ1-6; 9 positions agree with TRBD1. The junction had 8 bases not matched to a gene; V was cut back by 7 bases and J by 7 bases. The germline CDR1 and CDR2 sequences are LNHDA and SQIVND (reference sequence). This CDR3 region has 15 residues. CDR3 amino acids: CASTPGTGLNSPLHF. The DNA of the CDR3 is TGTGCCAGTACCCCTGGGACAGGGTTGAATTCACCCCTCCACTTT. Combining the CDR3 with reference TRBV19 and TRBJ1-6 gives the whole variable domain DGGITQSPKYLFRKEGQNVTLSCEQNLNHDAMYWYRQDPGQGLRLIYYSQIVNDFQKGDIAEGYSVSREKKESFPLTVTSAQKNPTAFYLCASTPGTGLNSPLHFGNGTRLTVT.

The genes are TRBV7-2 and TRBJ2-3, with a weak D call TRBD2 (7 bases). The CDR3 contains 15 residues. V was clipped by 3 bases and J by 1 base, with 11 bases between them. CDR1 is SGHTA and CDR2 is FQGNSA in the germline V gene. DNA of the CDR3: TGTGCCAGCAGCTTCGCGGGGGCACGCACAGATACGCAGTATTTT. It translates to CASSFAGARTDTQYF.

This sequence joins TRBV4-3 and TRBJ2-2, with a tentative D call TRBD1 (6 bases). Deletions cut 4 bases from V and 4 bases from J, with 10 bases between. The CDR3 sequence is 14 residues long. Germline CDR1 is LGHNA and CDR2 is YSLEER. The CDR3 here is CASSPQGSTGELFF. Here the CDR3 DNA reads TGCGCCAGCAGCCCTCAGGGGAGCACCGGGGAGCTGTTTTTT.

The chain uses TRBV12-5 and TRBJ2-3; D may be TRBD1 (5 bases). In germline, CDR1 is LGHNT, CDR2 FRNRAP. Deletions cut 0 bases from V and 12 bases from J, with 7 bases between. The CDR3 has 11 amino acids. The CDR3 here is CASGLVGAQYF. CDR3 nucleotide sequence: TGTGCTAGTGGTTTGGTTGGGGCTCAGTATTTT.

The V gene is TRBV19, the J gene TRBJ1-2; D remains ambiguous. Trimming stripped 4 bases from V and 6 bases from J, with 0 bases between. Germline V lookup: CDR1 LNHDA, CDR2 SQIVND (reference sequence). The CDR3 length is 9 residues. The CDR3 here is CASSNGYTF. CDR3 DNA sequence: TGTGCCAGTAGTAATGGCTACACCTTC.

V and J are TRBV5-4 and TRBJ1-1, with D unclear. Germline V gene data show CDR1 as SGHNT and CDR2 as YYREEE (reference sequence). Trimming stripped 1 base from V and 4 bases from J, with 14 bases between. The CDR3 totals 15 residues. As DNA, the CDR3 is TGTGCCAGCAGCTTGACCCCCGGGGATAGCACTGAAGCTTTCTTT. Translating gives CASSLTPGDSTEAFF.

This clone was detected only once. The J gene is TRBJ1-2, the V gene TRBV5-4; no definite D call. This CDR3 contains 13 residues. Germline V gene lookup returns CDR1 SGHNT and CDR2 YYREEE (reference sequence). Trimming removed 0 bases from V and 4 bases from J, with 7 bases in between. The CDR3 coding sequence is TGTGCCAGCAGCTTGGCCGGTTCCTATGGCTACACCTTC. Protein product: CASSLAGSYGYTF.

The chain is built from TRBV6-5 and TRBJ1-5; D ambiguous. The ends were cut back, 6 bases at V and 2 bases at J, with 8 bases in the middle. The CDR3 totals 13 residues. Germline V gene lookup returns CDR1 MNHEY and CDR2 SVGAGI. CDR3 sequence (DNA): TGTGCCAGCAGAAGGACCCGCAATCAGCCCCAGCATTTT. The encoded protein is CASRRTRNQPQHF.

The V gene is TRBV19, the J gene TRBJ2-1; D not certain. This CDR3 is 14 amino acids long. The V gene lost 1 base and the J gene lost 5 bases, with 9 bases spanning the gap. Germline V gene lookup returns CDR1 LNHDA and CDR2 SQIVND (reference sequence). The CDR3 DNA follows: TGTGCCAGTAGTATAGCCAGGTTCCACAATGAGCAGTTCTTC. Protein: CASSIARFHNEQFF. The complete variable domain, with remaining parts taken from reference TRBV19 and TRBJ2-1, reads DGGITQSPKYLFRKEGQNVTLSCEQNLNHDAMYWYRQDPGQGLRLIYYSQIVNDFQKGDIAEGYSVSREKKESFPLTVTSAQKNPTAFYLCASSIARFHNEQFFGPGTRLTVL.

In its sample, this clone was seen a few times. The rearrangement links TRBV30 to TRBJ1-5; unclear D gene. With 0 bases removed from V and 5 bases from J, the gap between germline ends came to 8 bases. This CDR3 comprises 13 residues. Germline V gives CDR1 GTSNPN, CDR2 SVGIG (reference sequence). The CDR3 coding sequence is TGTGCCTGGAGTGTACTTGGGGATCAGCCCCAGCATTTT. This encodes CAWSVLGDQPQHF.

This CDR3 reads CASSLGGVTDILHHEQYF. CDR3 DNA sequence: TGTGCCAGCAGCTTAGGTGGCGTCACCGATATTCTTCACCACGAGCAGTACTTC. The V and J genes are TRBV11-2 and TRBJ2-7; no firm D call. Germline assignment: CDR1 SGHAT and CDR2 FQNNGV. There are 18 residues in the CDR3. The V gene lost 1 base and the J gene lost 5 bases, with 24 bases spanning the gap.

The chain joins TRBV6-5 to TRBJ1-1; 7 nucleotides match TRBD1. This CDR3 has 16 residues. Looked up from germline, CDR1 is MNHEY and CDR2 is SVGAGI. V shed 4 bases, J shed 1 base, and the junction held 9 bases outside the gene matches. The chain's CDR3 is CASSFRTGIGNTEAFF. The CDR3 DNA sequence: TGTGCCAGCAGTTTTCGGACAGGAATTGGGAACACTGAAGCTTTCTTT.

This chain connects TRBV5-1 to TRBJ2-7; D gene unclear. This CDR3 region has 14 residues. Trimming took 5 bases from V and 2 from J, leaving 14 bases between them. CDR1 is SGHRS, CDR2 YFSETQ, per germline. The CDR3 here is CASRKLQPPYEQYF. The CDR3 bases are TGCGCCAGCAGGAAACTACAACCGCCCTACGAGCAGTACTTC.

The rearrangement uses TRBV6-2 or TRBV6-3 and TRBJ2-1, with D perhaps TRBD1 or TRBD2 (6 bases each). From germline, CDR1 is MNHEY and CDR2 SVGEGT. CDR3 length equals 18 residues. V gave up 1 base and J gave up 4 bases, with 20 bases separating them. Here the CDR3 DNA reads TGTGCCAGCAGTTACTGGAGGGGATGGGGGGCAACATACAATGAGCAGTTCTTC. It specifies CASSYWRGWGATYNEQFF.

This clone was detected only a few times. This sequence joins TRBV6-2 or TRBV6-3 and TRBJ2-1; a possible D gene is TRBD2 (6 bases). Germline lookup yields CDR1 MNHEY and CDR2 SVGEGT. The CDR3 runs to 15 residues. Trimming removed 0 bases from V and 6 bases from J, with 12 bases in between. The CDR3 DNA reads as TGTGCCAGCAGTTACTCCGGGGGTGGGGGCAATGAGCAGTTCTTC. Protein product: CASSYSGGGGNEQFF.

This rearrangement joins TRBV5-1 to TRBJ2-3, with D perhaps matching TRBD1 (5 bases). This CDR3 spans 15 amino acids. Germline CDR1 and CDR2: SGHRS and YFSETQ. The germline V and J ends were trimmed by 0 bases and 2 bases, with 10 bases remaining between them. CDR3: CASSLGPTATDTQYF. The CDR3 region has the DNA TGCGCCAGCAGCTTGGGCCCGACAGCCACAGATACGCAGTATTTT.

The chain has TRBV7-2 and TRBJ1-5; D gene uncertain. The CDR3 is 15 amino acids. Between the trimmed V and J ends, which lost 3 bases and 1 base, there was a span of 10 bases. Germline V gene sequence: CDR1 SGHTA, CDR2 FQGNSA. CDR3: CASSFLAGSNQPQHF. In DNA, the CDR3 is TGTGCCAGCAGCTTCCTCGCCGGGAGCAATCAGCCCCAGCATTTT.

The chain joins TRBV3-1 (or the pseudogene TRBV3-2) to TRBJ2-3; D is possibly TRBD2 (6 bases). The CDR3 runs 14 residues. Between the trimmed V and J ends, which lost 4 bases and 0 bases, there was a span of 8 bases. Germline V gene lookup returns CDR1 LGHDT and CDR2 YNNKEL (reference sequence). CDR3 sequence: CASSLGTSTDTQYF. The CDR3 DNA is TGTGCCAGCAGCCTCGGGACTAGCACAGATACGCAGTATTTT.

V and J are TRBV7-9 and TRBJ2-2, with TRBD2 matching over 7 bases. With 5 bases clipped from V and 2 bases from J, the junction kept 2 bases outside the gene matches. The CDR3 runs 14 residues. Germline loops: CDR1 SEHNR, CDR2 FQNEAQ (reference sequence). DNA for the CDR3: TGTGCCAGCAGCCCGGGAGGCAACACCGGGGAGCTGTTTTTT. Residues: CASSPGGNTGELFF.

This chain joins TRBV7-2 and TRBJ2-1; no clear D gene. The CDR3 runs 11 residues. Trimming shortened V by 5 bases and J by 9 bases, and 8 bases separated the two germline ends. Germline-derived CDR1 and CDR2 are SGHTA and FQGNSA. The DNA for the CDR3 is TGTGCCAGCAGCCCGCAGTTTGAGCAGTTCTTC. As protein: CASSPQFEQFF.

The chain combines TRBV6-2 or TRBV6-3 with TRBJ2-5; D perhaps matches TRBD2 (5 bases). Germline lookup yields CDR1 MNHEY and CDR2 SVGEGT. This CDR3 contains 12 residues. Trimming took 6 bases from V and 7 from J, leaving 12 bases between them. The CDR3 is CASSGPGWTQYF. The CDR3 DNA follows: TGTGCCAGCAGCGGCCCGGGGTGGACCCAGTACTTC.